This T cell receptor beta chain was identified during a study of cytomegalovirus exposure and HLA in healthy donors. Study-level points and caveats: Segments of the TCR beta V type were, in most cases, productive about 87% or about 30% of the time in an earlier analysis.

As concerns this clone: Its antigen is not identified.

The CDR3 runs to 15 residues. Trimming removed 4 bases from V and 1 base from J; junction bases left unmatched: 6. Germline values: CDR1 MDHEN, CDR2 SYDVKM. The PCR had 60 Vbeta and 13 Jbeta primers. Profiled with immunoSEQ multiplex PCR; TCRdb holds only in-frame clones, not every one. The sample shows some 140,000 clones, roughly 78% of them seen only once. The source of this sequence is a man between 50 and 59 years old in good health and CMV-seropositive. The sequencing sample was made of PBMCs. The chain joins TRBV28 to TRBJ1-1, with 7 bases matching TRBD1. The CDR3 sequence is CASSSPTGKNTEAFF. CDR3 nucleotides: TGTGCCAGCAGTTCGCCGACAGGGAAGAACACTGAAGCTTTCTTT.